In its sample, the clone carrying this T cell receptor beta chain was seen a few times. Its antigen is unknown. This sample is part of a study of identical twins. Study-level findings and limits: The analysis was cross-sectional rather than longitudinal within donors. Excess sharing between twins was weaker in beta out-of-frame sequences.

Trimming stripped 3 bases from V and 4 bases from J, with 12 bases between. Germline V gene data show CDR1 as KGHSH and CDR2 as LQKENI. The CDR3 sequence is 14 residues long. TCRdb used MiXCR to reprocess the 5' RACE reads, holding one entry per CDR3 protein. The data contain 1.5 million to 2 million distinct CDR3 sequences, less than 40% of them singletons. This chain uses TRBV18 with TRBJ1-2; D is uncertain. Sequenced input: cord blood. The TCR comes from a newborn girl in good health. The CDR3 reads CASSPPVQVYGYTF. CDR3 DNA: TGTGCCAGCTCACCCCCTGTGCAGGTCTATGGCTACACCTTC.